This T cell receptor (beta chain) was obtained from a study of OX40 agonist ivuxolimab in advanced cancers. Assay used: immunoSEQ multiplex PCR; TCRdb lists only in-frame clones, some missing. Among about 58,000 clones listed, around four fifths were seen once. V lost 2 bases to trimming and J lost 7 bases, with 27 bases between them. The CDR3 is 18 amino acids. Germline CDR1 GTSNPN, CDR2 SVGIG (reference sequence). V is TRBV30 and J is TRBJ1-5; the D is unclear. This sequence was found in an adult with an advanced solid tumor such as melanoma, head and neck, liver or kidney cancer. Sequencing used CD4+ or CD8+ T cells sorted from blood, obtained in a trial of the OX40 agonist ivuxolimab. This chain's CDR3 is CAWSPPLYSLLGGQPQHF. CDR3 DNA sequence: TGTGCCTGGAGTCCTCCGTTATATAGCCTCCTTGGAGGACAGCCCCAGCATTTT. Full variable domain (outside the CDR3, taken from reference TRBV30 and TRBJ1-5): SQTIHQWPATLVQPVGSPLSLECTVEGTSNPNLYWYRQAAGRGLQLLFYSVGIGQISSEVPQNLSASRPQDRQFILSSKKLLLSDSGFYLCAWSPPLYSLLGGQPQHFGDGTRLSIL.